The source of this T cell receptor (beta chain) is a study of blood T cell repertoires in COVID-19. Study background: In each case, the material was cDNA or gDNA derived from T cells, B-cell-depleted T cells, or PBMCs.

How the authors handled the data: How many nucleated cells were present was estimated from reference gene primer amplification. Libraries were prepared by immunoSEQ multiplex PCR; TCRdb keeps only in-frame clonotypes and omits some of them. V and J calls and clone size follow that table, whereas D and trimming were derived from the DNA. The data contain 100,000 to 150,000 clones, around 81% of them singletons. This CDR3 contains 13 residues. Trimming shortened V by 10 bases and J by 3 bases, and 15 bases separated the two germline ends. Germline V lookup: CDR1 MDHEN, CDR2 SYDVKM. The sequenced sample consisted of peripheral blood. The clonotype originates from a man aged 30-40 years with COVID-19, enrolled during active disease. V is TRBV28 and J is TRBJ1-1, with a tentative D call TRBD1 (6 bases). CDR3 in amino acids: CATPGQQDTEAFF. The CDR3 DNA reads TGTGCCACCCCCGGACAGCAAGACACTGAAGCTTTCTTT.